This T cell receptor (beta chain) was found in a study of blood T cell repertoires in COVID-19. Study-level background: The United States, Italy and Spain were the sources of the acute and convalescent COVID-19 samples.

CDR1 MGHRA and CDR2 YSYEKL come from the germline V gene. This CDR3 region has 16 residues. V was cut by 0 bases and J by 0 bases, with 9 bases left in between. Repertoires were generated with immunoSEQ multiplex PCR, while TCRdb's copy carries only in-frame clones and drops some. The sample includes approximately 140,000 clones, 84% of them seen just once. The chain has TRBV4-1 and TRBJ1-3, with D tentatively TRBD1 (5 bases). Sequencing input: peripheral blood. The sequence derives from a man between 60 and 70 years old with acute or convalescent COVID-19. CDR3 in amino acids: CASSQEQAYSGNTIYF. The CDR3 DNA reads TGCGCCAGCAGCCAAGAACAGGCCTACTCTGGAAACACCATATATTTT.